The following is a T cell receptor beta chain sequence with its context. Antigen: not known. A read error may be the cause here, since a much bigger clone is one base away. This record belongs to a study of identical twins. Study-level findings and limits: A cross-sectional statistical analysis, not follow-up of the same donors, supported the conclusions.

TCRdb re-called the 5' RACE reads through MiXCR, storing one row per CDR3 protein. The sample carries about 280,000 distinct CDR3 sequences, about 8.9% recorded once. Germline CDR1 and CDR2: MNHNS and SASEGT. Trimming cost V 8 bases and J 5 bases; bases outside gene matches: 6. The CDR3 totals 13 residues. The same sample was also studied in work on yellow fever vaccine responses in identical twins.

This clonotype was obtained from a woman between 18 and 30 years old in good health. The sample was memory (CD45RO+) T cells sorted from blood. This rearrangement joins TRBV6-1 to TRBJ2-3, with 8 bases lining up with TRBD2. CDR3: CASRGGSEDTQYF. CDR3 in DNA: TGTGCCAGCCGCGGGGGGTCGGAAGATACGCAGTATTTT.